This is a list of T cell receptor beta chains from one sample in a study of blood T cell repertoires in COVID-19. The table came from immunoSEQ multiplex PCR; TCRdb's copy has only in-frame clones and leaves some out. This sample has 73,000 or so clones; around 70% occur once, and the top ten carry more than 20%. Sequenced material: peripheral blood. The receptors originated from a man in his 60s with acute or convalescent COVID-19. CDR3s include the opening cysteine and the closing phenylalanine or tryptophan. Each record gives: V gene, J gene, D gene, clone size, CDR3 DNA, CDR3 protein. D genes are given only for firm matches. Not all rows give a size; the values are once, few, many and, for expanded clones, a class.

TRBV5-5,TRBJ1-1,.,.,TGTGCCAGCAGCTTGTCACCCGGGGTGGGATACACTGAAGCTTTCTTT,CASSLSPGVGYTEAFF
TRBV5-1,TRBJ1-4,.,.,TGCGCCAGCAGCCGAACAGATCAGGCGGCGGGTGAAAAACTGTTTTTT,CASSRTDQAAGEKLFF
TRBV19,TRBJ2-3,TRBD2,.,TGTGCCAGTAGTATATCCCAAACTAGCGGGAGTGCCGCAGATACGCAGTATTTT,CASSISQTSGSAADTQYF
TRBV13,TRBJ2-7,TRBD1,few,TGTGCCAGCAGCCGGGGACAGGGGGTTACCTACGAGCAGTACTTC,CASSRGQGVTYEQYF
TRBV7-2,TRBJ1-6,.,.,TGTGCCAGCAGCGTCCAGGGTAATAATTCACCCCTCCACTTT,CASSVQGNNSPLHF
TRBV27,TRBJ1-1,TRBD1,.,TGTGCCAGCAGTCCCAACCCGGGACAGGCCGCTATTAAAGCTTTCTTT,CASSPNPGQAAIKAFF
TRBV3-1/TRBV3-2,TRBJ1-1,TRBD1,.,TGTGCCAGCAGCAGACAGGGGGGGGACACTGAAGCTTTCTTT,CASSRQGGDTEAFF
TRBV24-1,TRBJ1-1,.,.,TGTGCCACCAGCGAGCGGTACGGGACTGAAGCTTTCTTT,CATSERYGTEAFF
TRBV19,TRBJ1-4,.,.,TGTGCCAGTTGTAGAGTTTCCCTCTTCGGTGCAACTAATGAAAAACTGTTTTTT,CASCRVSLFGATNEKLFF
TRBV20-1,TRBJ1-1,TRBD1,.,TGCAGTGCTAGTTCGACAGGGATTGAAACTGAAGCTTTCTTT,CSASSTGIETEAFF
TRBV5-1,TRBJ2-3,TRBD2,.,TGCGCCAGCAGCTCCCTGACTAGCCCAAGCACAGATACGCAGTATTTT,CASSSLTSPSTDTQYF
TRBV7-8,TRBJ2-5,TRBD2,.,TGTGCCAGCAGCCCCCTAGCGGGGGACCAAGAGACCCAGTACTTC,CASSPLAGDQETQYF
TRBV24-1,TRBJ2-3,.,medium-sized,TGTGCCACCAGTGAAGCTTTCACAGATACGCAGTATTTT,CATSEAFTDTQYF
TRBV14,TRBJ1-3,TRBD1,few,TGTGCCAGCAACCCGGGACAGTTTTCCGGAAACACCATATATTTT,CASNPGQFSGNTIYF
TRBV24-1,TRBJ1-5,.,few,TGTGCCACCAGTGAGAGTACAGGGCACCATCGGCCCCAGCATTTT,CATSESTGHHRPQHF
TRBV9,TRBJ1-6,.,.,TGTGCCAGCAGCGTAGGCCAGGGGTCGAATTCACCCCTCCACTTT,CASSVGQGSNSPLHF
TRBV14,TRBJ2-7,TRBD1,.,TGTGCCAGCGGACAGGGGCGCTACGAGCAGTACTTC,CASGQGRYEQYF
TRBV11-3,TRBJ2-7,.,.,TGTGCCAGCAGCAGTGTCTTACAGGGAAACGAGCAGTACTTC,CASSSVLQGNEQYF
TRBV5-1,TRBJ1-2,.,few,TGCGCCAGCAGAGATGGGGCCGGTGATGGCTACACCTTC,CASRDGAGDGYTF
TRBV18,TRBJ2-3,.,.,TGTGCCACATGGGCTTCTAGCACAGATACGCAGTATTTT,CATWASSTDTQYF
TRBV7-8,TRBJ2-7,.,.,TGTGCCAGCAGCTCCAATTTAGGGGCAGGTTCCTACGAGCAGTACTTC,CASSSNLGAGSYEQYF
TRBV4-2,TRBJ2-3,TRBD2,.,TGTGCCAGCAGCCAAGAGTTAGCGGGGGTTTCCACAGATACGCAGTATTTT,CASSQELAGVSTDTQYF
TRBV2,TRBJ1-2,.,.,TGTGCCAGCAGTGATGAGGGAGCATATGGCTACACCTTC,CASSDEGAYGYTF
TRBV5-1,TRBJ2-3,.,.,TGCGCCAGCAGCTTAGGGGACTGGAGCACAGATACGCAGTATTTT,CASSLGDWSTDTQYF
TRBV6-1,TRBJ2-3,TRBD1,few,TGTGCCAGCAGTGAAGGCCTAGGACAGGGGGCATGGGATACGCAGTATTTT,CASSEGLGQGAWDTQYF
TRBV18,TRBJ2-5,TRBD2,.,TGTGCCAGCTCATCCACAACAGGCGGGGGAGAGACCCAGTACTTC,CASSSTTGGGETQYF
TRBV6-5,TRBJ2-1,.,.,TGTGCCAGCAGTTACTTGGGGGCGGAAGAGCAGTTCTTC,CASSYLGAEEQFF
TRBV30,TRBJ2-1,.,.,TGTGCCTGGAGCCCATTTTTCTACAATGAGCAGTTCTTC,CAWSPFFYNEQFF
TRBV24-1,TRBJ1-5,.,.,TGTGCCACCAGTGAATCCGACAAAGATCAGCCCCAGCATTTT,CATSESDKDQPQHF
TRBV5-1,TRBJ1-6,.,.,TGCGCCAGCAGCTATGCGGGGGGAGGGGATTCACCCCTCCACTTT,CASSYAGGGDSPLHF
TRBV3-1/TRBV3-2,TRBJ1-1,.,.,TGTGCCAGCAGACCCTCGGAGACGAACACTGAAGCTTTCTTT,CASRPSETNTEAFF
TRBV7-9,TRBJ2-1,TRBD2,.,TGTGCCAGCAGCTTAGTCGTAGCGGGAGAGCAGTTCTTC,CASSLVVAGEQFF
TRBV5-1,TRBJ2-1,TRBD2,.,TGCGCCAGCAGCCCCCCGAGCGGGGGTTACAATGAGCAGTTCTTC,CASSPPSGGYNEQFF
TRBV11-3,TRBJ2-1,TRBD2,.,TGTGCCAGCAGCCGGGTAGCGGGAGAACACTACAATGAGCAGTTCTTC,CASSRVAGEHYNEQFF
TRBV5-1,TRBJ1-6,TRBD1,.,TGCGCCAGCAGCTGGGACAGTGTCGATTCACCCCTCCACTTT,CASSWDSVDSPLHF
TRBV5-1,TRBJ2-1,TRBD2,.,TGCGCCAGCAGCCCCGAGGGTTCTAGCGGGAGCTCCTACAATGAGCAGTTCTTC,CASSPEGSSGSSYNEQFF
TRBV9,TRBJ2-1,.,.,TGTGCCAGCAGCGTAGGCCAGATTTACAATGAGCAGTTCTTC,CASSVGQIYNEQFF
TRBV9,TRBJ2-3,TRBD1,.,TGTGCCAGCAGCCCAAAGACAGGGGAATTGGGAACAGATACGCAGTATTTT,CASSPKTGELGTDTQYF
TRBV30,TRBJ1-6,.,.,TGTGCCTGGACTGGGGCATCCTATAATTCACCCCTCCACTTT,CAWTGASYNSPLHF
TRBV13,TRBJ1-1,.,.,TGTGCCAGCAGCTCGATCCGGACAGCCCAGAACACTGAAGCTTTCTTT,CASSSIRTAQNTEAFF
TRBV4-1,TRBJ2-1,TRBD2,.,TGCGCCAGCAGCCAAGATGTGGGGACTACCTACAATGAGCAGTTCTTC,CASSQDVGTTYNEQFF
TRBV19,TRBJ1-1,TRBD1,.,TGTGCCAGTAGTATCCGACAGGGTGAAGCTTTCTTT,CASSIRQGEAFF
TRBV15,TRBJ2-7,.,.,TGTGCCACCAGCAGGGCTTACTACGAGCAGTACTTC,CATSRAYYEQYF
TRBV5-1,TRBJ2-3,TRBD1,.,TGCGCCAGCAGCTCCCCCCCGGGACAGGGGGTTAGAAACACAGATACGCAGTATTTT,CASSSPPGQGVRNTDTQYF
TRBV3-1/TRBV3-2,TRBJ1-4,.,.,TGTGCCAGCAGCCAAGATGGAGGGTCCCTCAAGACTAATGAAAAACTGTTTTTT,CASSQDGGSLKTNEKLFF
TRBV27,TRBJ2-2,TRBD1,.,TGTGCCAGCAGTTTATACCTCGGTTGGGACAGCGCGAACACCGGGGAGCTGTTTTTT,CASSLYLGWDSANTGELFF
TRBV30,TRBJ1-1,TRBD1,.,TGTGCCTGGAGTGGGCCCAGGACAGGGCGGGGGATGAACACTGAAGCTTTCTTT,CAWSGPRTGRGMNTEAFF
TRBV2,TRBJ2-7,.,once,TGTGCCAGCAGGGAGGGGAATTATCCCTACGAGCAGTACTTC,CASREGNYPYEQYF
TRBV19,TRBJ2-5,TRBD2,.,TGTGCCAGTAGTCCGTGGGGAGTAGCGGGAGAAGGGCAAGAGACCCAGTACTTC,CASSPWGVAGEGQETQYF
TRBV6-5,TRBJ2-3,TRBD2,few,TGTGCCAGCAGACTAGCGGGAGTTCGGTCAGATACGCAGTATTTT,CASRLAGVRSDTQYF
TRBV2,TRBJ2-1,.,.,TGTGCCAGCAGGCAGGGGACAAATGAGCAGTTCTTC,CASRQGTNEQFF
TRBV5-4,TRBJ2-1,.,.,TGTGCCAGCAGCTTGGAACTAGCTTCCCCGAATGAGCAGTTCTTC,CASSLELASPNEQFF
TRBV6-1,TRBJ1-2,.,.,TGTGCCAGCAGTGAATTGTGGCAGTCGGGGTATGGCTACACCTTC,CASSELWQSGYGYTF
TRBV13,TRBJ2-2,.,.,TGTGCCAGCAGCTTGGGTACAGGGCCCGGGGAGCTGTTTTTT,CASSLGTGPGELFF